Listed here are 18 T cell receptor beta chains from one sample, sequenced in a study of T cells in Graves' hyperthyroidism and ophthalmopathy. RNA transcripts gave rise to amplified TCR beta CDR3 regions. With the HTBI primer set, the TCR CDR3 went through a first round of RT-PCR. MiXCR, run by TCRdb on the multiplex PCR reads, gives a single entry per CDR3 protein. This table holds about 500,000 distinct CDR3 sequences, around 15% found once. Sample: blood. These receptors all come from a woman between 18 and 29 years old with Graves' hyperthyroidism.

This clonotype was counted many times. This chain uses TRBV11-2 with TRBJ2-2; 8 bases line up with TRBD1. Per the germline V gene, CDR1 is SGHAT and CDR2 is FQNNGV. The CDR3 contains 15 residues. V trimming: 2 bases; J trimming: 6 bases; junction bases outside the gene matches: 5. In nucleotides, the CDR3 is TGTGCCAGCAGCTTATGGGCAGGGGGCGCCGGGGAGCTGTTTTTT. Its protein product is CASSLWAGGAGELFF. Supplemented by reference TRBV11-2 and TRBJ2-2, the full variable domain reads EAGVAQSPRYKIIEKRQSVAFWCNPISGHATLYWYQQILGQGPKLLIQFQNNGVVDDSQLPKDRFSAERLKGVDSTLKIQPAKLEDSAVYLCASSLWAGGAGELFFGEGSRLTVL.

This chain links TRBV7-8 with TRBJ1-2; D perhaps matches TRBD1 (6 bases). V lost 6 bases to trimming and J lost 2 bases, with 13 bases between them. This CDR3 comprises 14 residues. Germline V gene data show CDR1 as SGHVS and CDR2 as FQNEAQ. CDR3: CASSTYTGNYGYTF. DNA for the CDR3: TGTGCCAGCAGTACCTATACAGGGAACTATGGCTACACCTTC.

This clonotype has only a few counts. V and J are TRBV5-1 and TRBJ1-3; D not certain. Germline V gives CDR1 SGHRS, CDR2 YFSETQ. The CDR3 loop spans 15 amino acids. With 0 bases removed from V and 4 bases from J, the gap between germline ends came to 11 bases. DNA for the CDR3: TGCGCCAGCAGCTTGGTTCCGGGGTTCGGAAACACCATATATTTT. This translates into CASSLVPGFGNTIYF.

This clonotype was detected many times. V usage is TRBV18 and J usage is TRBJ2-2; no clear D gene. Trimming removed 8 bases from V and 3 bases from J, with 10 bases in between. Per the germline V gene, CDR1 is KGHSH and CDR2 is LQKENI. The CDR3 length is 13 residues. CDR3 region: CASPRGDTGELFF. CDR3 sequence (DNA): TGTGCCAGCCCGCGTGGAGACACCGGGGAGCTGTTTTTT. Based on the CDR3 plus reference TRBV18 and TRBJ2-2, the full variable domain is NAGVMQNPRHLVRRRGQEARLRCSPMKGHSHVYWYRQLPEEGLKFMVYLQKENIIDESGMPKERFSAEFPKEGPSILRIQQVVRGDSAAYFCASPRGDTGELFFGEGSRLTVL.

The V call is TRBV20-1, the J call TRBJ1-2, with D unresolved. The germline gives CDR1 DFQATT, CDR2 SNEGSKA (reference sequence). The CDR3 has 16 residues. Trimming left V 2 bases short and J 2 bases short, with 18 bases between. The CDR3 sequence is CSARPRRLELNYGYTF. CDR3 nucleotide sequence: TGCAGTGCTAGACCCCGGCGGCTCGAGTTGAACTATGGCTACACCTTC.

There are many counts of this clonotype. V and J are TRBV5-1 and TRBJ2-1, with a weak D call TRBD2 (5 bases). The CDR3 length is 13 residues. Trimming took 5 bases from V and 9 from J, leaving 15 bases between them. Germline assignment: CDR1 SGHRS and CDR2 YFSETQ. CDR3 coding DNA: TGCGCCAGCAGACCGATTAGCGAACCTGAGCAGTTCTTC. Its translation: CASRPISEPEQFF.

This clonotype was detected many times. This chain uses TRBV30 with TRBJ1-4, with D hard to call. V lost 6 bases and J lost 5, with 13 bases in between. The CDR3 extends over 13 amino acids. Germline CDR1 is GTSNPN and CDR2 is SVGIG (reference sequence). CDR3 residues: CACELSPNEKLFF. CDR3 in DNA: TGTGCCTGTGAGCTCAGCCCAAATGAAAAACTGTTTTTT.

In this sample, this clonotype turned up many times. This rearrangement joins TRBV24-1 to TRBJ2-2; TRBD2 matches 13 bases. Per germline, CDR1 KGHDR and CDR2 SFDVKD. This CDR3 has 17 amino acids. Losses at the gene ends were 4 bases for V and 4 bases for J; bases not matched to a gene: 5. CDR3 sequence (DNA): TGTGCCACCAGTGACGGGACTAGCGGGATCGGCACCGGGGAGCTGTTTTTT. It translates to CATSDGTSGIGTGELFF.

This clonotype was seen at least ten times. The rearrangement links TRBV12-3 or TRBV12-4 to TRBJ1-5; 9 nucleotides line up with TRBD1. After removal of 1 base from V and 5 bases from J, the junction contained 3 bases not matched to a gene. This CDR3 has 15 residues. CDR3: CASSLVQGAHQPQHF. For the CDR3, the DNA is TGTGCCAGCAGTTTAGTACAGGGGGCGCATCAGCCCCAGCATTTT.

This clonotype was found many times. The genes are TRBV12-3 or TRBV12-4 and TRBJ1-2; TRBD1 might be the D (6 bases). The CDR3 runs 11 residues. V gave up 5 bases and J gave up 11 bases, with 12 bases separating them. The CDR3 here is CASSPSGQYTF. CDR3 DNA: TGTGCCAGCAGTCCCTCCGGACAGTACACCTTC.

This clonotype occurred many times. V gene TRBV7-9 combines with J gene TRBJ2-7; D is undetermined. The CDR3 spans 11 residues. Per germline, CDR1 SEHNR and CDR2 FQNEAQ (reference sequence). The V end was cut by 8 bases, the J end by 3 bases, with 8 bases between. In DNA form, the CDR3 reads TGTGCCAGCCCGACGTTCTACGAGCAGTACGTC. Translated, it gives CASPTFYEQYV.

The sample holds many counts of this clonotype. The chain couples TRBV7-9 to TRBJ2-1; 7 bases align to TRBD2. Germline trimming cut 7 bases from V and 2 bases from J; bases unmatched to any gene: 2. The CDR3 consists of 13 residues. CDR1 SEHNR and CDR2 FQNEAQ come from the germline V gene (reference sequence). CDR3 sequence (DNA): TGTGCCAGCACTCGGGAGGCCTACAATGAGCAGTTCTTC. It translates to CASTREAYNEQFF.

In its sample, this clonotype was seen many times. This CDR3 is CASSGVGTSQETQYF. The DNA for the CDR3 is TGCGCCAGCAGTGGGGTCGGGACAAGCCAAGAGACCCAGTACTTC. V is TRBV10-2 and J is TRBJ2-5; D is perhaps TRBD1 (6 bases). CDR1 is WSHSY, CDR2 SAAADI, per germline. V lost 4 bases and J 1 base, leaving 13 bases between the germline ends. The CDR3 is 15 amino acids.

This clonotype was detected a few times. This chain's CDR3 is CASSYPGTGVEQYV. As DNA, the CDR3 is TGTGCCAGCAGTTACCCAGGGACAGGGGTCGAGCAGTACGTC. V gene TRBV6-2 or TRBV6-3 combines with J gene TRBJ2-7, with TRBD1 identical over 10 bases. After removal of 2 bases from V and 6 bases from J, the junction contained 4 bases not matched to a gene. The CDR3 runs to 14 residues. Germline values: CDR1 MNHEY, CDR2 SVGEGT.

This clonotype has just a few counts. This chain uses TRBV7-3 with TRBJ2-3; the D call may be TRBD1 or TRBD2 (5 bases each). V lost 3 bases and J 2 bases, leaving 15 bases between the germline ends. This CDR3 is built from 16 residues. Germline V CDR1 and CDR2: SGHTA, FQGTGA. CDR3 protein: CASSFSEGPDTDTQYF. The CDR3 region has the DNA TGTGCCAGCAGCTTTTCAGAGGGGCCTGACACAGATACGCAGTATTTT.

This clonotype was seen a few times. The chain couples TRBV4-2 to TRBJ2-3, with 8 bases lining up with TRBD2. The CDR3 is 18 residues long. Looked up from germline, CDR1 is LGHNA and CDR2 is YNFKEQ. With 0 bases clipped from V and 3 bases from J, the junction kept 11 bases outside the gene matches. The CDR3 protein is CASSQDIDGRAGTDTQYF. For the CDR3, the DNA is TGTGCCAGCAGCCAAGATATCGACGGGAGGGCCGGAACAGATACGCAGTATTTT.

Only a few counts were recorded for this clonotype. The rearrangement joins TRBV13 to TRBJ1-1; D is ambiguous. V lost 6 bases, J lost 1 base, and 9 bases lay in between. The CDR3 covers 13 residues. The germline CDR1 and CDR2 sequences are PRHDT and FYEKMQ (reference sequence). The DNA for the CDR3 is TGTGCCAGCAGGCAGGCAGAGAACACTGAAGCTTTCTTT. Protein sequence: CASRQAENTEAFF.

In its sample, this clonotype was seen many times. V is TRBV24-1 and J is TRBJ2-3; TRBD2 matches 8 bases. Trimming at V came to 3 bases and at J to 0 bases, leaving 7 bases not matched to a gene. This CDR3 has 17 amino acids. Germline V CDR1 and CDR2: KGHDR, SFDVKD. The CDR3 region has the DNA TGTGCCACCAGTGATGTGGGTAGCGGGACAAGCACAGATACGCAGTATTTT. The encoded protein is CATSDVGSGTSTDTQYF.